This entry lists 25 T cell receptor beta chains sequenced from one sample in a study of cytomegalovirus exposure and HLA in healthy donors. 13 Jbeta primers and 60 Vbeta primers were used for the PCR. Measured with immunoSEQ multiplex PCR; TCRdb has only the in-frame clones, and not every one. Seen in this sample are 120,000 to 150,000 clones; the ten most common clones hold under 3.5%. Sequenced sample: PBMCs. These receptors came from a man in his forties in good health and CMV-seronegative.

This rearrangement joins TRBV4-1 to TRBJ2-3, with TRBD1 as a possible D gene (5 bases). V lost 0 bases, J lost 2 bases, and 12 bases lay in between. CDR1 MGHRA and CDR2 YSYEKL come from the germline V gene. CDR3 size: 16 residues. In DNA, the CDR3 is TGCGCCAGCAGCCAAGAAACAGGAAGGCACACAGATACGCAGTATTTT. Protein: CASSQETGRHTDTQYF.

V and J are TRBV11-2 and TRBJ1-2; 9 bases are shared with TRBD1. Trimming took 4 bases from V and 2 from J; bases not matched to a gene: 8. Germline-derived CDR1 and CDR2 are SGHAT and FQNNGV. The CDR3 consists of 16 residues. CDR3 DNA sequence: TGTGCCAGCAGCTCTCTTAGGGACAGGGCGAACTATGGCTACACCTTC. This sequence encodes CASSSLRDRANYGYTF.

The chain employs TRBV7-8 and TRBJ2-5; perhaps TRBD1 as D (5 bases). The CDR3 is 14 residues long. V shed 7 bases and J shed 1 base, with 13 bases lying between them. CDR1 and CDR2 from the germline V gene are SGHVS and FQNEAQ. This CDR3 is CASTPDSAQETQYF. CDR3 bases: TGTGCCAGCACCCCAGACAGCGCCCAAGAGACCCAGTACTTC.

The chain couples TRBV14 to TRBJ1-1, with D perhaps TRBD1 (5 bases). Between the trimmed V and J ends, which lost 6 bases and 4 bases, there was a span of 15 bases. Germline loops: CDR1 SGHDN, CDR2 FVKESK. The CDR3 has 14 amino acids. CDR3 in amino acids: CASSPPQGPTEAFF. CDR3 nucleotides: TGTGCCAGCAGTCCGCCTCAGGGTCCCACTGAAGCTTTCTTT.

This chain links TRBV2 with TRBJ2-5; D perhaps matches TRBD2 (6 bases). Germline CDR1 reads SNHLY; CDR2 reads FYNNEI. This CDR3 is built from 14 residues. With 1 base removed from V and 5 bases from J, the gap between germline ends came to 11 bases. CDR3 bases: TGTGCCAGCAGTGAAGAGGAGGGGTGGGAGACCCAGTACTTC. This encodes CASSEEEGWETQYF.

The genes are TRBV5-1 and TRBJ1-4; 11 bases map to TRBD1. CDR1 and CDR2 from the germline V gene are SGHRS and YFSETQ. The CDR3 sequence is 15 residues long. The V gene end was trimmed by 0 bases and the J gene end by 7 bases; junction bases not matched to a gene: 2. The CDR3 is CASSLGTGGTEKLFF. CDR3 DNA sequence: TGCGCCAGCAGCTTGGGGACAGGGGGCACTGAAAAACTGTTTTTT.

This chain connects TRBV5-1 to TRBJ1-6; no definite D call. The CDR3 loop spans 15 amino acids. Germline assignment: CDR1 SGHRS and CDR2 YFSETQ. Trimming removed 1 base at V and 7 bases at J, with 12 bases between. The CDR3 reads CASSLLGRINSPLHF. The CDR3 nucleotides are TGCGCCAGCAGCTTGCTAGGGAGGATAAATTCACCCCTCCACTTT.

The CDR3 DNA reads as TGTGCCAGCAGCTTAGGGGATGATGGGGCGGCTCGTTCGTACTTC. It codes for CASSLGDDGAARSYF. V is TRBV7-6 and J is TRBJ2-7; D possibly corresponds to TRBD1 (5 bases). The V end lost 1 base, the J end lost 12 bases, and 22 bases lay between the germline ends. This CDR3 has 15 residues. CDR1 and CDR2 (germline): SGHVS, FNYEAQ.

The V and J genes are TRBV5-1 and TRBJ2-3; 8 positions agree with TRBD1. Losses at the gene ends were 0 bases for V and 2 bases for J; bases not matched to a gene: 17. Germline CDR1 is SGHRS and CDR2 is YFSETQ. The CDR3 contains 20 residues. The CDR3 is CASSLGTKGSPGQVTDTQYF. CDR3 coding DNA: TGCGCCAGCAGCTTGGGGACCAAGGGGAGTCCGGGACAGGTCACAGATACGCAGTATTTT.

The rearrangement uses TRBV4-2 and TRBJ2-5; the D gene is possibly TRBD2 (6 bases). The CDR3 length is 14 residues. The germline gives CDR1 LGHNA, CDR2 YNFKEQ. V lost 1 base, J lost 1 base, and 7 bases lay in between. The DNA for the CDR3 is TGTGCCAGCAGCCAAGGGGACTTCCAAGAGACCCAGTACTTC. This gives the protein CASSQGDFQETQYF.

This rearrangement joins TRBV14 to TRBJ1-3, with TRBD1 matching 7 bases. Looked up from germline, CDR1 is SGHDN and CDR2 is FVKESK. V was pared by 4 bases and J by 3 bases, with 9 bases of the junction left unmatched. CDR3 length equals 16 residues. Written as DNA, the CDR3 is TGTGCCAGCAGCCTCAGTTTCCAGGGGGATGGAAACACCATATATTTT. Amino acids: CASSLSFQGDGNTIYF.

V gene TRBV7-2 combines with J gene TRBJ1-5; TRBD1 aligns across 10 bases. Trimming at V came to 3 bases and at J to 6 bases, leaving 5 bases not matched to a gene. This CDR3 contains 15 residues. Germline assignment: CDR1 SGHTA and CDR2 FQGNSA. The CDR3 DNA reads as TGTGCCAGCAGCTTGGGACAGGGGTCGAGTCAGCCCCAGCATTTT. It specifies CASSLGQGSSQPQHF.

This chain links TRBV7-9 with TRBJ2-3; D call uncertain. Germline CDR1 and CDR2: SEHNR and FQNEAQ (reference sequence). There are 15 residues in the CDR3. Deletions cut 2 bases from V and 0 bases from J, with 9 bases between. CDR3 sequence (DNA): TGTGCCAGCAGCTTAAGAGGCCCTAGCACAGATACGCAGTATTTT. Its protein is CASSLRGPSTDTQYF.

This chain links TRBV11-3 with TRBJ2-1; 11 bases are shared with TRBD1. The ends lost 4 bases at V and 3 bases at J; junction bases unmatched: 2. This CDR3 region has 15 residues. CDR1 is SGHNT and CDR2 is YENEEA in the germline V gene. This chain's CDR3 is CASSSGTGGYNEQFF. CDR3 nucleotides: TGTGCCAGCAGCTCCGGGACAGGGGGCTACAATGAGCAGTTCTTC.

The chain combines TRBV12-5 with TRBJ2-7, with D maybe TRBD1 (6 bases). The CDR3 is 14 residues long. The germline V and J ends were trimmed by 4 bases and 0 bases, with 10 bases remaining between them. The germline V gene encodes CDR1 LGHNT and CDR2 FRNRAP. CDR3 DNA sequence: TGTGCTAGTGGTTCCCCGGACAGCTCCTACGAGCAGTACTTC. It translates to CASGSPDSSYEQYF.

The CDR3 DNA sequence: TGCAGCGTGGTAACAGGGATCACTGAAGCTTTCTTT. Translation: CSVVTGITEAFF. The V and J genes are TRBV29-1 and TRBJ1-1, with D possibly TRBD1 on 6 matching bases. The CDR3 length is 12 residues. Germline V gene data show CDR1 as SQVTM and CDR2 as ANQGSEA. V was pared by 6 bases and J by 4 bases, with 12 bases between.

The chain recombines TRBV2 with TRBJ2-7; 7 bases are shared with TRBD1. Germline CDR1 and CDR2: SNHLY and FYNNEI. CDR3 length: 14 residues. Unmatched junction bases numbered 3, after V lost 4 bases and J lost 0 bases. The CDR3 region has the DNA TGTGCCAGCAGTGGGGACAGTAGCTCCTACGAGCAGTACTTC. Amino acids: CASSGDSSSYEQYF.

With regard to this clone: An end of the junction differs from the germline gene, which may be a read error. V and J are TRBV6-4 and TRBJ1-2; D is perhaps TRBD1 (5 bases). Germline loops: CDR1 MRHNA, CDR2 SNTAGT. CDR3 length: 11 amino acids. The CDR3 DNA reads TGTGCCAGCAGTGACGGACATCTATTGGCCTTC. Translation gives CASSDGHLLAF.

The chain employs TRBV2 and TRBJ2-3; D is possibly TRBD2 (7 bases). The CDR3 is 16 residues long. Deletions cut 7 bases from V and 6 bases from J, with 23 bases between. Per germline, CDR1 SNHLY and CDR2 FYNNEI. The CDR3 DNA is TGTGCCAGCACACTATCCCCGGGGGGCCCCGAGGATACGCAGTATTTT. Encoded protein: CASTLSPGGPEDTQYF. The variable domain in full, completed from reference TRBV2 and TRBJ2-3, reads EPEVTQTPSHQVTQMGQEVILRCVPISNHLYFYWYRQILGQKVEFLVSFYNNEISEKSEIFDDQFSVERPDGSNFTLKIRSTKLEDSAMYFCASTLSPGGPEDTQYFGPGTRLTVL.

The CDR3 DNA reads TGTGCCAGCAGCTCGAGACTAGCGGGTACCTACGAGCAGTACTTC. It encodes CASSSRLAGTYEQYF. The chain carries TRBV13 and TRBJ2-7; 10 positions agree with TRBD2. Germline CDR1 and CDR2: PRHDT and FYEKMQ (reference sequence). The CDR3 contains 15 residues. The J segment lost 2 bases and the V segment lost 4 bases, leaving 5 bases of the junction unmatched.

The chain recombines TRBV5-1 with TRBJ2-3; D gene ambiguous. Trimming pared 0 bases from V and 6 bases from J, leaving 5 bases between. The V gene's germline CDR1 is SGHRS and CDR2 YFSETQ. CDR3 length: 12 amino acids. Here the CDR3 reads CASSLVADTQYF. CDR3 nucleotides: TGCGCCAGCAGCTTGGTCGCGGATACGCAGTATTTT.

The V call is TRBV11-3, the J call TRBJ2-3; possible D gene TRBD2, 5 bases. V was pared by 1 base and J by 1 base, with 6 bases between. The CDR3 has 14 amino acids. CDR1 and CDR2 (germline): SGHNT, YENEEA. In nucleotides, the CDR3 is TGTGCCAGCAGCTTAGTCGGGGGCACAGATACGCAGTATTTT. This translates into CASSLVGGTDTQYF.

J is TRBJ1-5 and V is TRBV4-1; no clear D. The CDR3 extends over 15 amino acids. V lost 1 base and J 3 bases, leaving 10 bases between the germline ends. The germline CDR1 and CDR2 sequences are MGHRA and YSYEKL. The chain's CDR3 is CASSQGEGLNQPQHF. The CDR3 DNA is TGCGCCAGCAGCCAAGGGGAGGGCCTCAATCAGCCCCAGCATTTT.

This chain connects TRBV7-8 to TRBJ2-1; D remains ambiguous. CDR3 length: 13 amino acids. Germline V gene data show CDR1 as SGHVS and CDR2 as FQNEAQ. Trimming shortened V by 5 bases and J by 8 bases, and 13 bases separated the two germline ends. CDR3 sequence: CASSPNSDDEQFF. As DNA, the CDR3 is TGTGCCAGCAGCCCCAACTCTGATGATGAGCAGTTCTTC.

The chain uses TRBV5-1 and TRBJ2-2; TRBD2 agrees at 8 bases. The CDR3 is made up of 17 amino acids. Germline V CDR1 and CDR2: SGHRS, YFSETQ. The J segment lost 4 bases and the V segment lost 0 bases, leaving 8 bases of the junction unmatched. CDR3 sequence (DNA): TGCGCCAGCAGCTTGGACCGGGGGGGCCGGAGCACCGGGGAGCTGTTTTTT. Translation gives CASSLDRGGRSTGELFF.